These 11 T cell receptor beta chains were all obtained from the same sample, sequenced in a study of blood T cell repertoires in COVID-19. Assay: immunoSEQ multiplex PCR; the TCRdb copy retains only in-frame clones and omits some. Of under 150,000 clones listed, 85% to 90% are singletons. The sequenced material came from peripheral blood. The receptors were gathered from a woman aged 60 to 75 with COVID-19, enrolled during active disease.

V usage is TRBV5-1 and J usage is TRBJ2-5; 10 bases are a match to TRBD2. With V trimmed by 3 bases and J by 1 base, 9 bases remained unmatched. The CDR3 runs 17 residues. Germline-derived CDR1 and CDR2 are SGHRS and YFSETQ. CDR3 sequence reads: CASSSPLAGGLQETQYF. The CDR3 DNA sequence: TGCGCCAGCAGCTCCCCTTTAGCGGGGGGCCTCCAAGAGACCCAGTACTTC. The full variable domain, with the rest looked up from reference TRBV5-1 and TRBJ2-5, is KAGVTQTPRYLIKTRGQQVTLSCSPISGHRSVSWYQQTPGQGLQFLFEYFSETQRNKGNFPGRFSGRQFSNSRSEMNVSTLELGDSALYLCASSSPLAGGLQETQYFGPGTRLLVL.

The chain carries TRBV18 and TRBJ2-1, with TRBD1 matching over 8 bases. The CDR3 contains 16 residues. Germline V gene lookup returns CDR1 KGHSH and CDR2 LQKENI. After removal of 4 bases from V and 0 bases from J, the junction contained 5 bases not matched to a gene. CDR3 protein: CASSLGQGFSYNEQFF. The CDR3 nucleotides read TGTGCCAGCTCACTAGGACAGGGCTTCTCCTACAATGAGCAGTTCTTC.

V is TRBV7-9 and J is TRBJ1-1, with 12 bases identical to TRBD1. V lost 5 bases and J lost 2; bases outside the gene matches: 15. The CDR3 is 19 residues long. CDR1 and CDR2 from the germline V gene are SEHNR and FQNEAQ (reference sequence). This chain's CDR3 is CASSKTGTGGLLSNTEAFF. CDR3 nucleotide sequence: TGTGCCAGCAGCAAAACCGGGACAGGGGGCTTGTTATCTAACACTGAAGCTTTCTTT.

CDR3 amino acids: CASLVGRARETQYF. DNA of the CDR3: TGTGCCAGCCTCGTGGGCAGGGCCCGAGAGACCCAGTACTTC. The rearrangement joins TRBV2 to TRBJ2-5, with TRBD1 as a possible D gene (5 bases). Between the trimmed V and J ends, which lost 8 bases and 4 bases, there was a span of 17 bases. Germline values: CDR1 SNHLY, CDR2 FYNNEI. The CDR3 is made up of 14 amino acids.

The chain is built from TRBV9 and TRBJ2-5, with 7 bases that match TRBD1. This CDR3 region has 14 residues. V lost 3 bases and J lost 1; bases outside the gene matches: 3. Germline values: CDR1 SGDLS, CDR2 YYNGEE. The CDR3 DNA follows: TGTGCCAGCAGCGCTGGGACAGCCCAAGAGACCCAGTACTTC. Its translation is CASSAGTAQETQYF. The full variable domain, in which reference TRBV9 and TRBJ2-5 provide the parts outside the CDR3, is DSGVTQTPKHLITATGQRVTLRCSPRSGDLSVYWYQQSLDQGLQFLIQYYNGEERAKGNILERFSAQQFPDLHSELNLSSLELGDSALYFCASSAGTAQETQYFGPGTRLLVL.

The rearrangement uses TRBV3-1 (or the pseudogene TRBV3-2) and TRBJ2-1; D is unclear. This CDR3 spans 15 amino acids. Between the trimmed V and J ends, which lost 0 bases and 5 bases, there was a span of 11 bases. Germline V gene data show CDR1 as LGHDT and CDR2 as YNNKEL (reference sequence). The CDR3 reads CASSQDGQPHNEQFF. Written as DNA, the CDR3 is TGTGCCAGCAGCCAAGATGGGCAGCCCCACAATGAGCAGTTCTTC.

The chain recombines TRBV19 with TRBJ1-2; 8 bases are a match to TRBD1. Germline V gives CDR1 LNHDA, CDR2 SQIVND (reference sequence). Losses at the gene ends were 8 bases for V and 6 bases for J; bases not matched to a gene: 2. The CDR3 has 11 amino acids. The CDR3 region is CASDRGNGYTF. DNA of the CDR3: TGTGCCAGTGACAGGGGTAATGGCTACACCTTC.

This rearrangement joins TRBV6-6 to TRBJ1-1, with no clear D. V was cut by 6 bases and J by 6 bases, with 14 bases left in between. Germline-derived CDR1 and CDR2 are MNHNY and SVGAGI (reference sequence). CDR3 length: 13 amino acids. The CDR3 nucleotides are TGTGCCAGCAGCCGCGGGTTAATCGCTGAAGCTTTCTTT. Encoded protein: CASSRGLIAEAFF.

The chain recombines TRBV11-2 with TRBJ1-5; no reliable D call. The V gene's germline CDR1 is SGHAT and CDR2 FQNNGV. The V end lost 4 bases, the J end lost 1 base, and 11 bases lay between the germline ends. CDR3 length equals 15 residues. The DNA for the CDR3 is TGTGCCAGCAGCTCGACATTAGAGAGCAATCAGCCCCAGCATTTT. This translates into CASSSTLESNQPQHF. The full variable domain, completed using reference TRBV11-2 and TRBJ1-5, is EAGVAQSPRYKIIEKRQSVAFWCNPISGHATLYWYQQILGQGPKLLIQFQNNGVVDDSQLPKDRFSAERLKGVDSTLKIQPAKLEDSAVYLCASSSTLESNQPQHFGDGTRLSIL.

The rearrangement links TRBV27 to TRBJ2-1; 8 bases map to TRBD2. Germline assignment: CDR1 MNHEY and CDR2 SMNVEV (reference sequence). The CDR3 extends over 16 amino acids. The ends lost 0 bases at V and 8 bases at J; junction bases unmatched: 9. CDR3 residues: CASSLSLAGSSHEQFF. CDR3 nucleotides: TGTGCCAGCAGTTTATCGTTAGCGGGGTCTTCTCATGAGCAGTTCTTC.

This chain links TRBV5-6 with TRBJ1-2, with D perhaps matching TRBD1 (5 bases). Trimming removed 3 bases at V and 5 bases at J, with 17 bases between. CDR3 length: 15 amino acids. Germline V gene data show CDR1 as SGHDT and CDR2 as YYEEEE. The CDR3 nucleotides read TGTGCCAGCAGCTCCGTCATTGACAGAAAATATGGCTACACCTTC. It encodes CASSSVIDRKYGYTF.